A single sample is the source of the 20 T cell receptor beta chains below, sequenced in a study of T cells in Graves' hyperthyroidism and ophthalmopathy. From RNA transcripts, TCR beta CDR3 regions were amplified. During a first-round RT-PCR of the TCR CDR3, the HTBI primer set was used. MiXCR, run by TCRdb on the multiplex PCR reads, gives a single entry per CDR3 protein. The data contain 470,000 or so distinct CDR3 sequences, around 20% of them singletons. Sequencing input: blood. These receptors were taken from a man between 18 and 29 years old with Graves' hyperthyroidism.

This clonotype has ten or more counts. The chain carries TRBV27 and TRBJ2-7; the D is unclear. V lost 6 bases, J lost 0 bases, and 9 bases lay in between. Germline-derived CDR1 and CDR2 are MNHEY and SMNVEV (reference sequence). The CDR3 extends over 13 amino acids. CDR3 sequence: CASRGSDSYEQYF. The CDR3 coding sequence is TGTGCCAGCAGAGGAAGCGACTCCTACGAGCAGTACTTC.

J is TRBJ2-5 and V is TRBV7-9; possible D gene TRBD1, 5 bases. CDR3 length equals 14 residues. Germline V gives CDR1 SEHNR, CDR2 FQNEAQ (reference sequence). V dropped 4 bases and J dropped 1 base, with 10 bases sitting between them. The CDR3 bases are TGTGCCAGCAGCTCCCCGCAGGGCCAAGAGACCCAGTACTTC. Its translation: CASSSPQGQETQYF.

Ten or more counts support this clonotype. V usage is TRBV12-3 or TRBV12-4 and J usage is TRBJ2-2; D remains unclear. Deletions cut 7 bases from V and 4 bases from J, with 16 bases between. This CDR3 has 15 residues. DNA of the CDR3: TGTGCCAGCACCGCTCGAAGTAGGTCCACCGGGGAGCTGTTTTTT. Translation: CASTARSRSTGELFF.

This clonotype was detected a few times. V gene TRBV11-2 combines with J gene TRBJ2-2; D perhaps matches TRBD2 (6 bases). With 1 base removed from V and 6 bases from J, the gap between germline ends came to 9 bases. This CDR3 is built from 14 residues. From germline, CDR1 is SGHAT and CDR2 FQNNGV. CDR3 nucleotide sequence: TGTGCCAGCAGCTTAGTTACGGGGGCCGGGGAGCTGTTTTTT. It translates to CASSLVTGAGELFF.

This clonotype has at least ten counts. In nucleotides, the CDR3 is TGTGCCAGCAGCTCTGGGACACCACGCCCCGTGGAGCTGTTTTTT. Protein sequence: CASSSGTPRPVELFF. This chain connects TRBV12-3 or TRBV12-4 to TRBJ2-2; TRBD1 is a possible D gene (6 bases). The CDR3 loop spans 15 amino acids. V was cut by 6 bases and J by 10 bases, with 21 bases left in between.

This clonotype was seen once. The CDR3 protein is CASSPLPGGVDTEAFF. CDR3 coding DNA: TGTGCCAGCAGTCCACTCCCAGGGGGTGTGGACACTGAAGCTTTCTTT. The rearrangement links TRBV6-1 to TRBJ1-1; 7 nucleotides match TRBD1. V shed 5 bases and J 3 bases; nucleotides not matched to a gene: 12. CDR1 and CDR2 (germline): MNHNS, SASEGT. This CDR3 has 16 amino acids.

A few counts support this clonotype. The chain employs TRBV6-1 and TRBJ1-2; D possibly corresponds to TRBD1 (5 bases). Germline-derived CDR1 and CDR2 are MNHNS and SASEGT. The CDR3 has 14 amino acids. The V gene lost 10 bases and the J gene lost 8 bases, with 23 bases spanning the gap. CDR3 DNA sequence: TGTGCCACCCCCGGGACCGAACTTGGGGAGGGCTACACCTTC. Its translation: CATPGTELGEGYTF.

Ten or more counts support this clonotype. V is TRBV6-1 and J is TRBJ1-2, with D hard to call. Looked up from germline, CDR1 is MNHNS and CDR2 is SASEGT. V was shortened by 5 bases and J by 7 bases, with 8 bases between the two germline ends. This CDR3 is 11 amino acids long. The chain's CDR3 is CASSRKTGYTF. CDR3 nucleotide sequence: TGTGCCAGCAGTAGGAAAACTGGCTACACCTTC.

Ten or more counts support this clonotype. The chain recombines TRBV7-2 with TRBJ1-1; D is uncertain. Germline loops: CDR1 SGHTA, CDR2 FQGNSA. V was trimmed by 5 bases and J by 4 bases, leaving 20 bases between them. This CDR3 contains 16 residues. DNA of the CDR3: TGTGCCAGCAGCCTCAAGCGTTACACGAGGGCCACTGAAGCTTTCTTT. It codes for CASSLKRYTRATEAFF. Full variable domain (outside the CDR3, taken from reference TRBV7-2 and TRBJ1-1): GAGVSQSPSNKVTEKGKDVELRCDPISGHTALYWYRQSLGQGLEFLIYFQGNSAPDKSGLPSDRFSAERTGGSVSTLTIQRTQQEDSAVYLCASSLKRYTRATEAFFGQGTRLTVV.

This clonotype was counted ten times or more. The genes are TRBV12-3 or TRBV12-4 and TRBJ1-2; weak D call: TRBD1 (5 bases). Trimming removed 3 bases from V and 6 bases from J, with 23 bases in between. The CDR3 has 17 amino acids. CDR3 DNA sequence: TGTGCCAGCAGTTTCGCGGGGTACAGGTCCAAGAGGAATGGCTACACCTTC. Protein product: CASSFAGYRSKRNGYTF.

Concerning this clonotype: The CDR3 carries no conserved terminal phenylalanine or tryptophan, so it likely arises from a read error. The chain links TRBV12-3 or TRBV12-4 to TRBJ1-2; 9 positions agree with TRBD1. The CDR3 is made up of 15 amino acids. After removal of 6 bases from V and 6 bases from J, the junction contained 11 bases not matched to a gene. CDR3 region: CASSRTRDRADGYTV. CDR3 in DNA: TGTGCCAGCAGCCGAACACGGGACAGGGCGGATGGCTACACCGTC.

This clonotype was recorded at least ten times. J is TRBJ2-5 and V is TRBV7-8; TRBD1 matches 7 bases. The CDR3 has 15 amino acids. Germline V gives CDR1 SGHVS, CDR2 FQNEAQ. J lost 3 bases, V lost 5 bases, and 9 bases had no gene match. The CDR3 reads CASSRQGWFEETQYF. DNA of the CDR3: TGTGCCAGCAGCAGACAGGGATGGTTCGAAGAGACCCAGTACTTC. The entire variable domain, with the rest obtained from reference TRBV7-8 and TRBJ2-5, is as follows: GAGVSQSPRYKVAKRGQDVALRCDPISGHVSLFWYQQALGQGPEFLTYFQNEAQLDKSGLPSDRFFAERPEGSVSTLKIQRTQQEDSAVYLCASSRQGWFEETQYFGPGTRLLVL.

V gene TRBV5-5 combines with J gene TRBJ2-7; 7 nucleotides match TRBD1. J was trimmed by 5 bases and V by 3 bases; bases with no gene match: 8. The V gene's germline CDR1 is SGHKS and CDR2 YYEKEE (reference sequence). The CDR3 length is 14 residues. CDR3 region: CASSYRQGPNEQYF. The CDR3 DNA reads TGTGCCAGCAGCTACAGACAGGGTCCCAACGAGCAGTACTTC.

This clonotype was counted at least ten times. V is TRBV12-3 or TRBV12-4 and J is TRBJ2-5, with D possibly being TRBD1 (5 bases). The CDR3 runs to 12 residues. Trimming took off 0 bases at V and 14 bases at J, with 13 bases between the two ends. DNA for the CDR3: TGTGCCAGCAGTTTAGCGGGCAGGGCGACCTACTTC. Protein: CASSLAGRATYF.

This clonotype was detected many times. The rearrangement uses TRBV2 and TRBJ2-7; 8 nucleotides line up with TRBD1. This CDR3 region has 16 residues. With V trimmed by 4 bases and J by 3 bases, 11 bases remained unmatched. In germline, CDR1 is SNHLY, CDR2 FYNNEI. This CDR3 is CASSARQGMRVYEQYF. The CDR3 nucleotides read TGTGCCAGCAGTGCTCGACAGGGGATGAGGGTCTACGAGCAGTACTTC.

In its sample, this clonotype was seen many times. The CDR3 bases are TGTGCCAGCAGTTCCCGGACAGAGGAAGAGACCCAGTACTTC. Its protein product is CASSSRTEEETQYF. The chain joins TRBV28 to TRBJ2-5, with D maybe TRBD1 (6 bases). The CDR3 is made up of 14 amino acids. Trimming removed 4 bases from V and 3 bases from J, with 12 bases in between. The germline CDR1 and CDR2 sequences are MDHEN and SYDVKM.

This clonotype was counted ten times or more. The V call is TRBV6-1, the J call TRBJ1-1, with a tentative D call TRBD1 (6 bases). CDR1 is MNHNS and CDR2 is SASEGT in the germline V gene. The CDR3 consists of 14 residues. Trimming shortened V by 5 bases and J by 1 base, and 11 bases separated the two germline ends. The chain's CDR3 is CASSPLTGNTEAFF. CDR3 in DNA: TGTGCCAGCAGTCCATTGACAGGGAACACTGAAGCTTTCTTT.

The sample holds many counts of this clonotype. The V call is TRBV9, the J call TRBJ1-1; D call uncertain. V was pared by 2 bases and J by 5 bases, with 10 bases between. This CDR3 has 13 residues. Germline CDR1 is SGDLS and CDR2 is YYNGEE. The CDR3 sequence: CASSVWEGTEAFF. CDR3 bases: TGTGCCAGCAGCGTCTGGGAGGGAACTGAAGCTTTCTTT.

The sample holds many counts of this clonotype. The rearrangement links TRBV19 to TRBJ1-1; D might be TRBD1 (6 bases). Germline values: CDR1 LNHDA, CDR2 SQIVND (reference sequence). The CDR3 covers 14 residues. V lost 6 bases, J lost 2 bases, and 13 bases lay in between. CDR3 in DNA: TGTGCCAGTAGGCTGGGGGGCGTAAACACTGAAGCTTTCTTT. This sequence encodes CASRLGGVNTEAFF.

This clonotype has a count of ten or more. CDR3 protein: CASSIPYRDAYEQYF. The DNA of the CDR3 is TGTGCCAGCAGCATACCTTACAGGGATGCCTACGAGCAGTACTTC. This chain connects TRBV7-3 to TRBJ2-7; maybe TRBD1 (6 bases). V was clipped by 5 bases and J by 2 bases, with 16 bases between them. This CDR3 is built from 15 residues. The V gene's germline CDR1 is SGHTA and CDR2 FQGTGA.